These T cell receptor beta chains were read from a single sample in a study of beta chain features in type 1 diabetes. Sequenced by immunoSEQ multiplex PCR; TCRdb stores in-frame clones only, minus some. Of almost 350,000 clones listed, approximately 10% were seen once; the top ten hold around 1%. The sequencing sample was made of central memory CD4+ T cells from blood. All receptors derive from a man aged 25-45 years with type 1 diabetes. Both conserved end residues are part of each CDR3. A D gene is named only where the DNA matches it firmly. Size tells how often a clone was seen (once, few, many) or the class of an expanded clone, and some rows leave it out.

v_gene	d_gene	abundance	j_gene	CDR3nt	CDR3aa
TRBV27	-	many	TRBJ1-2	TGTGCCAGCAGTTACGGACCGGGTTTTGGCTACACCTTC	CASSYGPGFGYTF
TRBV4-3	-	few	TRBJ1-3	TGCGCCAGCAGCCAAGAGGGGCGGACCTCTGGAAACACCATATATTTT	CASSQEGRTSGNTIYF
TRBV29-1	TRBD2	few	TRBJ2-1	TGCAGCGTAGCCCGGACTAGCGGGGGGAATGAGCAGTTCTTC	CSVARTSGGNEQFF
TRBV29-1	-	-	TRBJ2-7	TGCAGCGTCCGTACGGACAGATTACACTCCTACGAGCAGTACTTC	CSVRTDRLHSYEQYF
TRBV7-2	-	-	TRBJ2-1	TGTGCCAGCAGCCCCGTGTGGAGCGGGCAATACAATGAGCAGTTCTTC	CASSPVWSGQYNEQFF
TRBV21-1	-	few	TRBJ1-6	TGTGCCAGCAGCCCAGGGGGGGCAGGAGATAATTCACCCCTCCACTTT	CASSPGGAGDNSPLHF
TRBV9	-	-	TRBJ1-4	TGTGCCAGCAGCGTAGCTGCAGGGGCTAATGAAAAACTGTTTTTT	CASSVAAGANEKLFF
TRBV6-6	TRBD1	few	TRBJ2-6	TGTGCCAGCAGTTACCCTTTAGACAGGGAGAACGTCCTGACTTTC	CASSYPLDRENVLTF
TRBV5-6	TRBD1	-	TRBJ2-2	TGTGCCAGCAGCCTTCGACAGGGGGCCGGGGAGCTGTTTTTT	CASSLRQGAGELFF
TRBV18	-	few	TRBJ2-7	TGTGCCAGCTCACCTCAGGACGGGGAGCAGTACTTC	CASSPQDGEQYF
TRBV6-6	TRBD1	few	TRBJ1-5	TGTGCCAGCAGTTCCGACAGGGGGAGTCAGCCCCAGCATTTT	CASSSDRGSQPQHF
TRBV5-7	TRBD1	-	TRBJ1-5	TGTGCCAGCAGCTTGGGGGACAGGGGCCCCAATCAGCCCCAGCATTTT	CASSLGDRGPNQPQHF
TRBV6-1	-	-	TRBJ1-1	TGTGCCAGCAGTGAAGCAAGGCTGAACACTGAAGCTTTCTTT	CASSEARLNTEAFF
TRBV7-8	-	few	TRBJ1-2	TGTGCCAGCAGCGTCCAGGGGTTTGCCCTCTATGGCTACACCTTC	CASSVQGFALYGYTF
TRBV7-9	-	few	TRBJ2-2	TGTGCCAGCAGCTTATCGCAGGGTCTCGCCGGGGAGCTGTTTTTT	CASSLSQGLAGELFF
TRBV2	TRBD1	many	TRBJ2-4	TGTGCCAGCAGGGCACAGGGGGCGGTCAAAAACATTCAGTACTTC	CASRAQGAVKNIQYF
TRBV7-9	-	few	TRBJ1-2	TGTGCCAGCAGCGAAAGGTCCGGGATTTATGGCTACACCTTC	CASSERSGIYGYTF
TRBV9	TRBD1	few	TRBJ1-2	TGTGCCAGCAGCGTAGCTACGACAGGGAAGGATGGCTACACCTTC	CASSVATTGKDGYTF
TRBV6-6	-	-	TRBJ2-5	TGTGCCAGCAGTTACTCGGAAGCAGAGACCCAGTACTTC	CASSYSEAETQYF
TRBV5-1	-	few	TRBJ2-3	TGCGCCAGCAGCGACACAGATACGCAGTATTTT	CASSDTDTQYF
TRBV4-3	-	few	TRBJ2-1	TGCGCCAGCAGCCAAGAACAGGCCGGGTCCTACTCCTACAATGAGCAGTTCTTC	CASSQEQAGSYSYNEQFF
TRBV5-6	-	-	TRBJ2-3	TGTGCCAGCAGAGCAGGGGAAAATACGCAGTATTTT	CASRAGENTQYF
TRBV9	-	-	TRBJ2-1	TGTGCCAGCAGCGTAATTTCGACAGGCTCCTACAATGAGCAGTTCTTC	CASSVISTGSYNEQFF
TRBV5-1	TRBD2	few	TRBJ2-3	TGCGCCAGCAGCTTGGCCCTGACTAGCGGGGGAGGGCCAGATACGCAGTATTTT	CASSLALTSGGGPDTQYF
TRBV7-2	-	-	TRBJ1-2	TGTGCCAGCAGCTACGGTGGGGGCTATGGCTACACCTTC	CASSYGGGYGYTF
TRBV6-5	-	-	TRBJ2-2	TGTGCCTGGAAGGAGTACAGCAGAACCGGGGAGCTGTTTTTT	CAWKEYSRTGELFF
TRBV7-2	-	few	TRBJ2-2	TGTGCCAGCAGCTTAGCGCCCACCGGGGAGCTGTTTTTT	CASSLAPTGELFF
TRBV6-1	-	-	TRBJ2-5	TGTGCCAGCAGTGTTTTGGAGACCCAGTACTTC	CASSVLETQYF
TRBV7-2	-	few	TRBJ2-5	TGTGCCAGCAGCTTAGAAAGGGGGGCCGGAGAGACCCAGTACTTC	CASSLERGAGETQYF
TRBV9	-	few	TRBJ2-1	TGTGCCAGCAGCGTAGGTGTGAGGGATGAGCAGTTCTTC	CASSVGVRDEQFF
TRBV7-9	-	-	TRBJ2-5	TGTGCCAGCTCACTCCTGTCGGAGACCCAGTACTTC	CASSLLSETQYF
TRBV27	-	few	TRBJ2-1	TGTGCCAGCACCCTTGGCGGGTGGGCTGAGCAGTTCTTC	CASTLGGWAEQFF
TRBV27	TRBD1	few	TRBJ2-7	TGTGCCAGCAGTTTAAGGGGAGGGGACAGGGGGTACGAGCAGTACTTC	CASSLRGGDRGYEQYF
TRBV5-1	-	-	TRBJ2-1	TGCGCCAGCAGCAGTGGAGCACCTGGGACCAATGAGCAGTTCTTC	CASSSGAPGTNEQFF